This record concerns one T cell receptor (beta chain) sequence. The sample is drawn from a study of graft-versus-host responses after intestinal transplantation. Across the study: Recipients had transplants, and these were multivisceral, liver-intestinal, or isolated intestinal.

V lost 4 bases to trimming and J lost 5 bases, with 15 bases between them. From germline, CDR1 is LNHNV and CDR2 YYDKDF (reference sequence). This CDR3 spans 14 amino acids. Libraries were prepared by immunoSEQ multiplex PCR; TCRdb keeps only in-frame clonotypes and omits some of them. The table includes 9,500 to 15,000 clones, over 90% detected once. The TCR sequence derives from a human patient who received an intestinal transplant, so some T cells may come from the graft donor. This material consisted of PBMCs, taken 109 days after intestinal transplant. V is TRBV15 and J is TRBJ2-7, with a possible D match to TRBD1 (5 bases). The CDR3 sequence is CATSTVSRAHEQYF. For the CDR3, the DNA is TGTGCCACCAGCACGGTCAGCAGGGCTCACGAGCAGTACTTC.